This TCR beta chain comes out of a study of T cells expressing NK-cell markers. Study-wide results and limits: The dominant NKG2C+ clonotypes represented about 1.0-7.0% of CD8+ T cells in several donors.

On this clonotype itself: Antigen unknown.

TCRdb re-analyzed the 5' RACE reads; it lists each CDR3 protein once, without DNA. The table for this sample gives about 460,000 distinct CDR3 sequences. In germline, CDR1 is DFQATT, CDR2 SNEGSKA (reference sequence). There are 17 residues in the CDR3. The sample was blood T cells: a sorted CD56 or NKG2C T cell subset, CD4+ or CD8+ T cells, or bulk PBMC T cells (not recorded which). The V gene is TRBV20-1, the J gene TRBJ2-6. This TCR derives from a woman aged 50 to 65 in good health. The CDR3 sequence is CSARDPVVGAGANVLTF.